The T cell receptor beta chain under discussion was sequenced for a study of human T cells and chemical hapten exposure. Across the study: Among samples, TCR yields varied mainly because of small differences in pooled library volume.

There are many counts of this clonotype. Described time point: patch test 2, 6 weeks after DPC sensitization. Treatment denoted: therapeutic diphenylcyclopropenone sensitization with weekly scalp DPC. Germline CDR1 is LGHDT and CDR2 is YNNKEL (reference sequence). With V trimmed by 0 bases and J by 4 bases, 17 bases remained unmatched. CDR3 length: 20 residues. TCRdb redid the calling of the RACE reads with MiXCR, one entry per CDR3 protein. The table shows around 75,000 distinct CDR3 sequences, with over 9% occurring only once. The chain is built from TRBV3-1 and TRBJ2-2; 7 bases align to TRBD2. The sequence came from a woman aged 50 to 60 with alopecia areata. Some clones in this sample may be carry-over from other donors' samples. Here the sequenced sample was whole blood, taken in connection with sensitization to the hapten diphenylcyclopropenone (DPC). CDR3 sequence (DNA): TGTGCCAGCAGCCAAGATCGGGAATGGGGCGGGAGCTTTCCCACCGGGGAGCTGTTTTTT. Translated: CASSQDREWGGSFPTGELFF.